This TCR beta chain appears in the sequencing data of a study of vaccination and CD4 T cells after COVID-19. Study at large: At a median 72 days (range 14 to 241) after dose two, post-vaccine samples were obtained.

This clonotype came up a few times. Its cognate antigen is unknown. One entry per CDR3 protein, called by TCRdb with MiXCR from the PCR reads. The sample includes about 20,000 distinct CDR3 sequences, about 60% of them seen just once. General study findings and limits: Among reactive clones from convalescent patients, a median around 90% appeared only post-vaccination.

The material was CD4+ T cells from blood, obtained after SARS-CoV-2 vaccination. The source is a human donor who had recovered from COVID-19.

For the CDR3, the DNA is TGTGCCAGCAGCTCTACCGTGGGCGGACGCCAGCCCCAGCATTTT. It yields the protein CASSSTVGGRQPQHF. The V and J genes are TRBV7-9 and TRBJ1-5; D call uncertain. The V gene's germline CDR1 is SEHNR and CDR2 FQNEAQ (reference sequence). The V end lost 4 bases, the J end lost 7 bases, and 17 bases lay between the germline ends. The CDR3 is made up of 15 amino acids. The full variable domain, with the rest looked up from reference TRBV7-9 and TRBJ1-5, is DTGVSQNPRHKITKRGQNVTFRCDPISEHNRLYWYRQTLGQGPEFLTYFQNEAQLEKSRLLSDRFSAERPKGSFSTLEIQRTEQGDSAMYLCASSSTVGGRQPQHFGDGTRLSIL.